These 3 T cell receptor beta chains originate from one sample sequenced in a study of CD8 T cells in ankylosing spondylitis. TCRdb re-derived calls from the 5' RACE reads in MiXCR, one entry per CDR3 protein. The table has around 340,000 distinct CDR3 sequences, roughly 14% seen once; the top ten hold 0.95% to 1.4%. Sequencing was performed on blood, either unsorted or a sorted T cell fraction (not recorded which). The receptors originated from a male donor with ankylosing spondylitis or in good health (not recorded which).

This clonotype was seen a handful of times. V gene TRBV5-1 combines with J gene TRBJ2-2; 7 bases match TRBD1. Germline values: CDR1 SGHRS, CDR2 YFSETQ. The CDR3 runs 15 residues. Unmatched junction bases numbered 7, after V lost 3 bases and J lost 5 bases. The CDR3 coding sequence is TGCGCCAGCAGCTCACAAACAGGGGTAACCGGGGAGCTGTTTTTT. Encoded protein: CASSSQTGVTGELFF.

The J gene is TRBJ2-3, the V gene TRBV20-1; no clear D. CDR1 and CDR2 (germline): DFQATT, SNEGSKA (reference sequence). This CDR3 has 16 amino acids. Trimming removed 6 bases at V and 1 base at J, with 20 bases between. The CDR3 nucleotides read TGCAGTGCCAGTCCCGGGTCCCTGGCGGGCACAGATACGCAGTATTTT. This codes for CSASPGSLAGTDTQYF.

Concerning this clonotype: A junction end diverges from the germline sequence, so it may reflect a read error. The V call is TRBV10-3, the J call TRBJ2-2; TRBD1 matches at 11 bases. The germline V gene encodes CDR1 ENHRY and CDR2 SYGVKD. The CDR3 has 15 residues. Written as DNA, the CDR3 is TGTGCCATCAGTGCCGGGACAGGGGGGACCGGAGAGCTGTTTTTT. It yields the protein CAISAGTGGTGELFF.